The 24 T cell receptor beta chains listed next were all sequenced from one sample in a study of blood T cell repertoires in COVID-19. Repertoires were generated with immunoSEQ multiplex PCR, while TCRdb's copy carries only in-frame clones and drops some. The sample records some 230,000 clones, roughly four fifths being singletons. The specimen sequenced was PBMCs or T cells enriched from blood (not recorded which). Receptors originate from a man aged 40-49 years who had recovered from COVID-19.

The chain couples TRBV11-2 to TRBJ1-1, with a weak D call TRBD1 (5 bases). Germline lookup yields CDR1 SGHAT and CDR2 FQNNGV. The CDR3 sequence is 13 residues long. Between the trimmed V and J ends, which lost 5 bases and 3 bases, there was a span of 10 bases. The CDR3 DNA sequence: TGTGCCAGCAGCCCGCGGGGGGACACTGAAGCTTTCTTT. As protein: CASSPRGDTEAFF.

CDR3 in DNA: TGTGCCAGCAGTTTTAACGGGGGCGGGAGGGCTTTCTTT. This sequence encodes CASSFNGGGRAFF. This rearrangement joins TRBV28 to TRBJ1-1, with a tentative D call TRBD1 (6 bases). In germline, CDR1 is MDHEN, CDR2 SYDVKM. Trimming removed 3 bases at V and 11 bases at J, with 16 bases between. There are 13 residues in the CDR3.

This chain links TRBV19 with TRBJ1-1, with TRBD1 as a possible D gene (6 bases). The CDR3 consists of 15 residues. The V end was cut by 6 bases, the J end by 1 base, with 15 bases between. Germline V lookup: CDR1 LNHDA, CDR2 SQIVND (reference sequence). The CDR3 DNA reads as TGTGCCAGTAGCCGGTGGGGAGGGGGGAACACTGAAGCTTTCTTT. It yields the protein CASSRWGGGNTEAFF.

V and J are TRBV2 and TRBJ2-3; 12 positions agree with TRBD2. Germline V lookup: CDR1 SNHLY, CDR2 FYNNEI. V gave up 6 bases and J gave up 2 bases; unmatched junction bases: 3. The CDR3 runs to 15 residues. CDR3 bases: TGTGCCAGCAGAAGACTAGCGGGGGTCACAGATACGCAGTATTTT. It specifies CASRRLAGVTDTQYF.

The V call is TRBV11-1, the J call TRBJ2-3; possible D gene TRBD2, 6 bases. CDR3 length equals 16 residues. In germline, CDR1 is SGHAT, CDR2 FQDESV (reference sequence). The ends were cut back, 5 bases at V and 0 bases at J, with 15 bases in the middle. CDR3 region: CASSINRRGSTDTQYF. The CDR3 coding sequence is TGTGCCAGCAGCATCAATCGCCGGGGGAGCACAGATACGCAGTATTTT.

This clone was counted only a few times. The CDR3 nucleotides are TGTGCCAGCAGTAACGGTCAAAACTATGGCTACACCTTC. Amino acids: CASSNGQNYGYTF. The chain joins TRBV28 to TRBJ1-2; no clear D. The CDR3 contains 13 residues. The V and J ends lost 5 bases and 2 bases respectively, with 9 bases between them. Germline-derived CDR1 and CDR2 are MDHEN and SYDVKM.

The rearrangement links TRBV4-3 to TRBJ2-2; possible D gene TRBD2, 7 bases. Germline V gene lookup returns CDR1 LGHNA and CDR2 YSLEER. The CDR3 has 17 amino acids. Trimming pared 3 bases from V and 0 bases from J, leaving 14 bases between. Written as DNA, the CDR3 is TGCGCCAGCAGCCATCCCCGGGGGGCGGCGAACACCGGGGAGCTGTTTTTT. Translated: CASSHPRGAANTGELFF.

The chain links TRBV19 to TRBJ2-5, with 9 nucleotides matching TRBD2. The CDR3 sequence is 18 residues long. J lost 2 bases, V lost 3 bases, and 13 bases had no gene match. Germline CDR1 LNHDA, CDR2 SQIVND (reference sequence). CDR3 bases: TGTGCCAGTAGTATTCAACGAGGGCTAGCGGGGCTTCAAGAGACCCAGTACTTC. It is translated as CASSIQRGLAGLQETQYF.

The rearrangement links TRBV28 to TRBJ1-6; D might be TRBD1 (5 bases). V was clipped by 9 bases and J by 7 bases, with 10 bases between them. This CDR3 region has 12 residues. Germline CDR1 is MDHEN and CDR2 is SYDVKM. The CDR3 bases are TGTGCCAGTGGGGACTTAAATTCACCCCTCCACTTT. It is translated as CASGDLNSPLHF.

J is TRBJ1-2 and V is TRBV25-1; tentative D call: TRBD1 (6 bases). CDR1 MGHDK and CDR2 SYGVNS come from the germline V gene. This CDR3 is 13 amino acids long. Trimming left V 3 bases short and J 8 bases short, with 13 bases between. Here the CDR3 DNA reads TGTGCCAGCAGTGAGGGGCAGGGGCGCGGCTACACCTTC. The encoded protein is CASSEGQGRGYTF.

There are a few counts of this clone. V usage is TRBV24-1 and J usage is TRBJ1-5, with TRBD1 matching 8 bases. The V gene end was trimmed by 3 bases and the J gene end by 7 bases; junction bases not matched to a gene: 7. The germline V gene has CDR1 KGHDR and CDR2 SFDVKD. The CDR3 consists of 15 residues. CDR3 protein: CATSDIQGADQPQHF. CDR3 DNA sequence: TGTGCCACCAGTGATATCCAGGGGGCGGACCAGCCCCAGCATTTT.

The chain combines TRBV15 with TRBJ2-1; TRBD2 might be the D (5 bases). The ends were cut back, 0 bases at V and 0 bases at J, with 9 bases in the middle. The CDR3 has 16 residues. Germline V lookup: CDR1 LNHNV, CDR2 YYDKDF (reference sequence). In DNA, the CDR3 is TGTGCCACCAGCAGAGAGTCGGCGGGCTCCTACAATGAGCAGTTCTTC. It specifies CATSRESAGSYNEQFF.

J is TRBJ2-7 and V is TRBV6-1; a weak D match, TRBD2 (6 bases). The CDR3 totals 12 residues. The germline V gene has CDR1 MNHNS and CDR2 SASEGT. V dropped 2 bases and J dropped 6 bases, with 8 bases sitting between them. For the CDR3, the DNA is TGTGCCAGCAGTGAACTAGCGTTCGAGCAGTACTTC. This gives the protein CASSELAFEQYF.

This clone showed up just a few times. V gene TRBV9 combines with J gene TRBJ1-5, with 7 bases fitting TRBD1. The V gene end was trimmed by 0 bases and the J gene end by 7 bases; junction bases not matched to a gene: 4. This CDR3 is 14 amino acids long. In germline, CDR1 is SGDLS, CDR2 YYNGEE. The CDR3 bases are TGTGCCAGCAGCGTAGGACAGGGTGGGCAGCCCCAGCATTTT. This codes for CASSVGQGGQPQHF. The full variable domain, in which reference TRBV9 and TRBJ1-5 provide the parts outside the CDR3, is DSGVTQTPKHLITATGQRVTLRCSPRSGDLSVYWYQQSLDQGLQFLIQYYNGEERAKGNILERFSAQQFPDLHSELNLSSLELGDSALYFCASSVGQGGQPQHFGDGTRLSIL.

V gene TRBV2 combines with J gene TRBJ1-2; possibly TRBD1 for D (5 bases). The CDR3 consists of 16 residues. Germline V CDR1 and CDR2: SNHLY, FYNNEI. Trimming removed 2 bases at V and 6 bases at J, with 19 bases between. In nucleotides, the CDR3 is TGTGCCAGCAGTGAATATGGGGCAGGGAAGAGGAATGGCTACACCTTC. Encoded protein: CASSEYGAGKRNGYTF.

The chain couples TRBV7-2 to TRBJ2-7; 14 positions match TRBD2. V lost 4 bases to trimming and J lost 0 bases; unmatched junction nucleotides: 8. The CDR3 is 18 amino acids. Germline V gene data show CDR1 as SGHTA and CDR2 as FQGNSA. The CDR3 DNA follows: TGTGCCAGCAGCTCCGGACTAGCGGGGGGCTCTAGCTCCTACGAGCAGTACTTC. This codes for CASSSGLAGGSSSYEQYF.

The gene calls are TRBV6-4 and TRBJ2-2; D gene ambiguous. V lost 5 bases to trimming and J lost 4 bases, with 8 bases between them. In germline, CDR1 is MRHNA, CDR2 SNTAGT. The CDR3 contains 13 residues. In nucleotides, the CDR3 is TGTGCCAGCAGTTTACACCCCACCGGGGAGCTGTTTTTT. This gives the protein CASSLHPTGELFF.

DNA of the CDR3: TGCGCCAGCAGCTTAAGAGAGGGATCGGATACGCAGTATTTT. As protein: CASSLREGSDTQYF. The chain is built from TRBV5-1 and TRBJ2-3, with D perhaps TRBD2 (5 bases). Germline assignment: CDR1 SGHRS and CDR2 YFSETQ. Trimming removed 2 bases from V and 6 bases from J, with 13 bases in between. CDR3 length equals 14 residues.

This clone occurred a few times. The chain carries TRBV19 and TRBJ1-1, with 7 positions matching TRBD1. The germline V gene encodes CDR1 LNHDA and CDR2 SQIVND (reference sequence). The CDR3 contains 15 residues. The V and J ends lost 5 bases and 1 base, in that order; junction bases with no gene match: 7. CDR3 residues: CASSSAGTANTEAFF. For the CDR3, the DNA is TGTGCCAGTAGTTCAGCCGGGACAGCGAACACTGAAGCTTTCTTT.

The rearrangement uses TRBV19 and TRBJ1-2, with no clear D. The V end was cut by 0 bases, the J end by 2 bases, with 7 bases between. Germline values: CDR1 LNHDA, CDR2 SQIVND (reference sequence). The CDR3 runs to 14 residues. This CDR3 reads CASSIEPRNYGYTF. The DNA for the CDR3 is TGTGCCAGTAGTATAGAACCGAGAAACTATGGCTACACCTTC.

The chain combines TRBV7-8 with TRBJ2-7, with TRBD1 matching over 8 bases. The V and J ends lost 5 bases and 6 bases, in that order; junction bases with no gene match: 6. The CDR3 has 13 residues. Germline CDR1 is SGHVS and CDR2 is FQNEAQ. CDR3 residues: CASSPLTGGEQYF. The CDR3 DNA reads as TGTGCCAGCAGCCCCCTCACAGGGGGCGAGCAGTACTTC.

The chain joins TRBV5-8 to TRBJ1-2; TRBD1 aligns across 9 bases. V gave up 7 bases and J gave up 3 bases; unmatched junction bases: 7. Germline loops: CDR1 SGHTS, CDR2 YDEGEE. The CDR3 runs 14 residues. The CDR3 sequence is CASARGQGDYGYTF. The CDR3, as DNA: TGTGCCAGCGCCAGGGGACAGGGTGACTATGGCTACACCTTC.

This chain uses TRBV6-5 with TRBJ2-3; the D gene is possibly TRBD1 (6 bases). The germline V gene has CDR1 MNHEY and CDR2 SVGAGI. The CDR3 loop spans 14 amino acids. V was clipped by 7 bases and J by 2 bases, with 13 bases between them. As DNA, the CDR3 is TGTGCCAGCACTTCCGGACAGACCACAGATACGCAGTATTTT. Amino acids: CASTSGQTTDTQYF.

The rearrangement links TRBV7-2 to TRBJ2-1; no clear D. Germline lookup yields CDR1 SGHTA and CDR2 FQGNSA. V was cut by 1 base and J by 6 bases, with 7 bases left in between. The CDR3 consists of 13 residues. CDR3 nucleotide sequence: TGTGCCAGCAGCTTAGGAAGACTCAATGAGCAGTTCTTC. Translated, it gives CASSLGRLNEQFF.